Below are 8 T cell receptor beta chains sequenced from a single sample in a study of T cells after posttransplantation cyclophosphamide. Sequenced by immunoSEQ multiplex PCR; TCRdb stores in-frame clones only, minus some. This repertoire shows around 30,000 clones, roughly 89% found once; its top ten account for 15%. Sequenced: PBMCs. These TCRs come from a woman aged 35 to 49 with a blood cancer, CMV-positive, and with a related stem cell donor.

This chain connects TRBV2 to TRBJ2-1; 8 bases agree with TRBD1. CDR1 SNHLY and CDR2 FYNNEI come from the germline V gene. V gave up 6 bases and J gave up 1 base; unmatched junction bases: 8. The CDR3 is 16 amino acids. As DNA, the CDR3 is TGTGCCAGCAGCGGATTCGACAGGGGATCCTACAATGAGCAGTTCTTC. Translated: CASSGFDRGSYNEQFF.

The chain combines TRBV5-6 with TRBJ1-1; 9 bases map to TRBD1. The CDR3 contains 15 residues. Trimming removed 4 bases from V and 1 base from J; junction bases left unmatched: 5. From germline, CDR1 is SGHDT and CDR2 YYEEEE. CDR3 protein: CASSETGGWNTEAFF. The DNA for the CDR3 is TGTGCCAGCAGCGAGACAGGGGGGTGGAACACTGAAGCTTTCTTT.

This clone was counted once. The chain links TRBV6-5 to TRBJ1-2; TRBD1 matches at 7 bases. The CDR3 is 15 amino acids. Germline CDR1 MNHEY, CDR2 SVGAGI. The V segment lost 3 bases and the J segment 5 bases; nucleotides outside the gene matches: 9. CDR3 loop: CASSYRDREIYGYTF. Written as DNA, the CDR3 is TGTGCCAGCAGTTATCGCGACAGGGAGATTTATGGCTACACCTTC.

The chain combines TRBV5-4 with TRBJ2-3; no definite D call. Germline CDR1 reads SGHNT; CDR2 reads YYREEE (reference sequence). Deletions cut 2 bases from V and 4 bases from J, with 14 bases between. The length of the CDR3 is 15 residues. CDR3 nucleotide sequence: TGTGCCAGCAGCTTTCTAGGTCACGTCCCAGATACGCAGTATTTT. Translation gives CASSFLGHVPDTQYF.

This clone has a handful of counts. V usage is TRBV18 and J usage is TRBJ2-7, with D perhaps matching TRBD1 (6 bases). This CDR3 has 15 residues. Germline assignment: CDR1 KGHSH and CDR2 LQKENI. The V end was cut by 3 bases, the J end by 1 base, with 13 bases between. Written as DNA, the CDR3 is TGTGCCAGCTCACCTGTGGCAGGGGCTTCCTACGAGCAGTACTTC. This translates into CASSPVAGASYEQYF.

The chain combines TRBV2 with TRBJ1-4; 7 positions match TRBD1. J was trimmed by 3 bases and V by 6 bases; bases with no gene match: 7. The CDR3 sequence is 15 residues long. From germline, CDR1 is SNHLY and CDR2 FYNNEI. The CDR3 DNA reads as TGTGCCAGCAGCGCGTGGGGGACAGCTAATGAAAAACTGTTTTTT. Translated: CASSAWGTANEKLFF.

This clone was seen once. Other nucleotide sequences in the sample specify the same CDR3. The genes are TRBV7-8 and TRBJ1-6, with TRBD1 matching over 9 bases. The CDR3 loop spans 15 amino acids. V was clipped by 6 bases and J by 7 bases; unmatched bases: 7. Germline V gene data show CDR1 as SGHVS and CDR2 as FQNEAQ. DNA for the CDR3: TGTGCCAGCAGGAGGGACAGGGTGGGCAATTCACCCCTCCACTTT. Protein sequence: CASRRDRVGNSPLHF.

CDR3 DNA sequence: TGTGCCAGCAGTTATAACTCTGGGGCCAACGTCCTGACTTTC. This encodes CASSYNSGANVLTF. The chain uses TRBV11-3 and TRBJ2-6; D not resolved. The germline V gene encodes CDR1 SGHNT and CDR2 YENEEA. CDR3 size: 14 residues. V lost 6 bases and J 0 bases, leaving 6 bases between the germline ends. The variable domain in full, with the rest retrieved from reference TRBV11-3 and TRBJ2-6, is EAGVVQSPRYKIIEKKQPVAFWCNPISGHNTLYWYLQNLGQGPELLIRYENEEAVDDSQLPKDRFSAERLKGVDSTLKIQPAELGDSAVYLCASSYNSGANVLTFGAGSRLTVL.